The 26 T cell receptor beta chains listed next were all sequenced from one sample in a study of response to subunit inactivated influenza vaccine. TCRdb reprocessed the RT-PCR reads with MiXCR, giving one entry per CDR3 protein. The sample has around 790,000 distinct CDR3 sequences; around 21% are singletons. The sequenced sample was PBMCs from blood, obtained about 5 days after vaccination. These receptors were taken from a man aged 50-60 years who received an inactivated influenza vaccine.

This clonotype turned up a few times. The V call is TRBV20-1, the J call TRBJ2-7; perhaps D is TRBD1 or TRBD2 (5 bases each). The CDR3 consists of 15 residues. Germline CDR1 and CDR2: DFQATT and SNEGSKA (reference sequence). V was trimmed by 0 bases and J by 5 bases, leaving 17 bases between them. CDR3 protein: CSARDPVGVGDEQYF. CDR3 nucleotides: TGCAGTGCTAGAGATCCGGTGGGGGTCGGAGACGAGCAGTACTTC.

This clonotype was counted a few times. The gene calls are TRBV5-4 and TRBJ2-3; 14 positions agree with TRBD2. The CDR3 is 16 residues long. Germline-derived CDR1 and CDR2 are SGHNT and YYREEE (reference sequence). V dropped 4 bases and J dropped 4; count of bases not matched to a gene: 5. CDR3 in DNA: TGTGCCAGCAGCGGGGGGACTAGCGGGGGATCAGATACGCAGTATTTT. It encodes CASSGGTSGGSDTQYF.

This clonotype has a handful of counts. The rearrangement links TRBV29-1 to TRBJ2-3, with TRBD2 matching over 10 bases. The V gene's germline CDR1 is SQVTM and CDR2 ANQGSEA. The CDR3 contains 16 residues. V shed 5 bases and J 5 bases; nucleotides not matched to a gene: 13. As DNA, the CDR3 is TGCAGCGTTAGCGGGAGGGCCGGGAACATTGGAGATACGCAGTATTTT. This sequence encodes CSVSGRAGNIGDTQYF.

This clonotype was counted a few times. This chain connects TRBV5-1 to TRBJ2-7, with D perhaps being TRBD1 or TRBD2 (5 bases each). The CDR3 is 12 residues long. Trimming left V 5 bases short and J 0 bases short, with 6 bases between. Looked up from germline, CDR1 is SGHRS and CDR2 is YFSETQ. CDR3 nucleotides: TGCGCCAGCAGGGGACCCTCCTACGAGCAGTACTTC. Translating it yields CASRGPSYEQYF.

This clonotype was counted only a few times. The CDR3 is CATSEGARYNEQFF. The CDR3 DNA reads TGTGCCACCAGTGAGGGGGCCCGTTACAATGAGCAGTTCTTC. This sequence joins TRBV24-1 and TRBJ2-1, with D possibly being TRBD1 (6 bases). The CDR3 contains 14 residues. V was clipped by 4 bases and J by 4 bases, with 10 bases between them. The germline V gene encodes CDR1 KGHDR and CDR2 SFDVKD.

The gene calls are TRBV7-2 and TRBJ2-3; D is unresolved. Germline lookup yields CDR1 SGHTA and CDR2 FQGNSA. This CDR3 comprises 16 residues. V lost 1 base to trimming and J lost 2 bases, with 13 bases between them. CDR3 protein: CASSLVYQPYTDTQYF. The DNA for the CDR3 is TGTGCCAGCAGCTTAGTATATCAACCTTACACAGATACGCAGTATTTT.

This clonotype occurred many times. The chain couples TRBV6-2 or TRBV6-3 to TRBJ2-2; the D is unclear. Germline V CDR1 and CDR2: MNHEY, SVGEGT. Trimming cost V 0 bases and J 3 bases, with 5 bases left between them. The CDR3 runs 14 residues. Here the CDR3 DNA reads TGTGCCAGCAGTTACTCGATAGACACCGGGGAGCTGTTTTTT. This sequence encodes CASSYSIDTGELFF.

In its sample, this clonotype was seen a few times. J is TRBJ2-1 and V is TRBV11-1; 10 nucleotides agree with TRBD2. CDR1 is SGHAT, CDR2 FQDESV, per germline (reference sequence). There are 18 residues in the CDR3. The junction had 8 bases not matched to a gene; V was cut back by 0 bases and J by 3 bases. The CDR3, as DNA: TGTGCCAGCAGCTTAGCGGGTCGGGGACTAGCGATCTACAATGAGCAGTTCTTC. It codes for CASSLAGRGLAIYNEQFF. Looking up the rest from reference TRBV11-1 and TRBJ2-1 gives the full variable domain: EAEVAQSPRYKITEKSQAVAFWCDPISGHATLYWYRQILGQGPELLVQFQDESVVDDSQLPKDRFSAERLKGVDSTLKIQPAELGDSAMYLCASSLAGRGLAIYNEQFFGPGTRLTVL.

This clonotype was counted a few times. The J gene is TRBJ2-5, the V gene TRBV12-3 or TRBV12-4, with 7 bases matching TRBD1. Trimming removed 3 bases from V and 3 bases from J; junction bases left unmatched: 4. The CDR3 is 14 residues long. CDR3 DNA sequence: TGTGCCAGCAGTTTGATAGGGGGCGAAGAGACCCAGTACTTC. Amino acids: CASSLIGGEETQYF.

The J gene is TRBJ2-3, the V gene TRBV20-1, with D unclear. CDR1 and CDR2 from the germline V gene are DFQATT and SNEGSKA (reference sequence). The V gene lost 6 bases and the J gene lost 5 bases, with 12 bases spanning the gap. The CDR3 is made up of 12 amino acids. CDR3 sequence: CSAESGIDTQYF. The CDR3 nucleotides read TGCAGTGCCGAGAGTGGGATAGATACGCAGTATTTT.

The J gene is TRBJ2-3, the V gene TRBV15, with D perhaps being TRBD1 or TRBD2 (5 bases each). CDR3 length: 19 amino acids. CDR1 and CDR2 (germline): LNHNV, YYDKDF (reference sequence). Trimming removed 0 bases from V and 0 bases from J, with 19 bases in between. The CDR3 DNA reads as TGTGCCACCAGCAGAGATCGAGGGGATGGACGGCCTAGCACAGATACGCAGTATTTT. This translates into CATSRDRGDGRPSTDTQYF.

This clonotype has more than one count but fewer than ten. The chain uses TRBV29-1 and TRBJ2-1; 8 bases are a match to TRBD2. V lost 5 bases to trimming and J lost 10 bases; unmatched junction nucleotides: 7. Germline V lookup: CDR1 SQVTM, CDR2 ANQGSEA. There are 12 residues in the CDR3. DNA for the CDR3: TGCAGCGTTTCCGGGGGGGCCTGGGAGCAGTTCTTC. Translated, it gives CSVSGGAWEQFF.

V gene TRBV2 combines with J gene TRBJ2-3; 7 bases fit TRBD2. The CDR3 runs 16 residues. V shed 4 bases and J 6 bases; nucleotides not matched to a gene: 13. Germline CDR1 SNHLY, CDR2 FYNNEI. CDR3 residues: CASSVLLATRGDTQYF. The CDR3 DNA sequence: TGTGCCAGCAGTGTTCTACTAGCGACCCGGGGGGATACGCAGTATTTT.

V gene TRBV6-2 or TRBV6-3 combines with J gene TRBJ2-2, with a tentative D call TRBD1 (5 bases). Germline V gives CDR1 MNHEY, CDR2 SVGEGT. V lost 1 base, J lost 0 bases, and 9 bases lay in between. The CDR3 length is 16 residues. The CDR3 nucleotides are TGTGCCAGCAGTTACTACAGGCCCTCGAACACCGGGGAGCTGTTTTTT. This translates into CASSYYRPSNTGELFF.

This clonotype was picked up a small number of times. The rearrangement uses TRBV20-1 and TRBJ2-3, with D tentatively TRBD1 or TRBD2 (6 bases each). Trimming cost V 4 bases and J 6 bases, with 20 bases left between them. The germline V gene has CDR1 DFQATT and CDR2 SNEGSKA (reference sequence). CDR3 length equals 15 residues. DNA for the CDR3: TGCAGTGCTACGCCGACGGGGGCAGGGATGGATACGCAGTATTTT. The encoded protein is CSATPTGAGMDTQYF.

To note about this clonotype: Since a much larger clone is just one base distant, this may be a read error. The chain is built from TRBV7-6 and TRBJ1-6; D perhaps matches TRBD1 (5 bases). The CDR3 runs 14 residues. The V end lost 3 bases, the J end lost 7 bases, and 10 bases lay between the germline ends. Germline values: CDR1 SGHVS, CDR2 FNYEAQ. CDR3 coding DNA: TGTGCCAGCAGCTTCGGGGCAGGAAATTCACCCCTCCACTTT. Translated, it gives CASSFGAGNSPLHF. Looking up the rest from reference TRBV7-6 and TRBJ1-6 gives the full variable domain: GAGVSQSPRYKVTKRGQDVALRCDPISGHVSLYWYRQALGQGPEFLTYFNYEAQQDKSGLPNDRFSAERPEGSISTLTIQRTEQRDSAMYRCASSFGAGNSPLHFGNGTRLTVT.

CDR3 region: CASTPGGPLHF. The CDR3 DNA reads TGTGCCAGCACTCCAGGCGGGCCCCTCCACTTT. The rearrangement joins TRBV12-3 or TRBV12-4 to TRBJ1-6, with D unclear. The ends were cut back, 7 bases at V and 13 bases at J, with 11 bases in the middle. The CDR3 loop spans 11 amino acids.

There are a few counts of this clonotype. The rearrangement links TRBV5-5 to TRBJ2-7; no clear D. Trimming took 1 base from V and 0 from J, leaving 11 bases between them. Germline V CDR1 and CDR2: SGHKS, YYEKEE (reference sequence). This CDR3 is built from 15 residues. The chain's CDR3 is CASSLMTVSSYEQYF. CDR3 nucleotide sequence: TGTGCCAGCAGCTTGATGACGGTAAGCTCCTACGAGCAGTACTTC.

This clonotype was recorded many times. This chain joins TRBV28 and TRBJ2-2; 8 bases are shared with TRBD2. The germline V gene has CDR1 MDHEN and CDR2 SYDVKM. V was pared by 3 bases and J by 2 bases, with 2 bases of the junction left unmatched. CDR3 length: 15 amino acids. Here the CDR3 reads CASSFGGANTGELFF. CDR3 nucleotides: TGTGCCAGCAGTTTCGGGGGGGCCAACACCGGGGAGCTGTTTTTT.

CDR3 protein: CAISEPFSRQGTYEQYF. Here the CDR3 DNA reads TGTGCCATCAGTGAGCCTTTTAGCAGACAGGGAACTTACGAGCAGTACTTC. The rearrangement joins TRBV10-3 to TRBJ2-7; the match to TRBD1 covers 7 bases. Looked up from germline, CDR1 is ENHRY and CDR2 is SYGVKD. CDR3 length: 17 residues. With 2 bases clipped from V and 4 bases from J, the junction kept 14 bases outside the gene matches.

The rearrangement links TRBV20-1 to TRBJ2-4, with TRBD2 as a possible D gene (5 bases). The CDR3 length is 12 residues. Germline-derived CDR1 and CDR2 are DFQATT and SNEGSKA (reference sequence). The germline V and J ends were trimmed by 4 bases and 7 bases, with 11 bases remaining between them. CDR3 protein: CSANVAPNIQYF. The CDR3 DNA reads TGCAGTGCTAATGTAGCGCCGAACATTCAGTACTTC.

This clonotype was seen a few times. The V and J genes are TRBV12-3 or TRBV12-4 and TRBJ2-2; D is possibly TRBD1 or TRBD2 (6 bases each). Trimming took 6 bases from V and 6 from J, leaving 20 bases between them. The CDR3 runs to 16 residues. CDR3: CASSPMGGAAAGELFF. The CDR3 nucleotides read TGTGCCAGCAGCCCAATGGGGGGCGCCGCGGCCGGGGAGCTGTTTTTT.

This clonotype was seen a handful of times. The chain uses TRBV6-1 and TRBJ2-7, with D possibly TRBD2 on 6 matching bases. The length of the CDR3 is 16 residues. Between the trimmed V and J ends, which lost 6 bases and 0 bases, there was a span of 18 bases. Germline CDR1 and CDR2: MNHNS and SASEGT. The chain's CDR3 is CASRKGRGLTSYEQYF. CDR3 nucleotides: TGTGCCAGCAGAAAAGGACGGGGACTTACCTCCTACGAGCAGTACTTC.

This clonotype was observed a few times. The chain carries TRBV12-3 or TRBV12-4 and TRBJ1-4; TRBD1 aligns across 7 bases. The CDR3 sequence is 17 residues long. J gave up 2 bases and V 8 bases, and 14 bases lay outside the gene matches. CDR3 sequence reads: CASCRSGGRFTNEKLFF. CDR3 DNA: TGTGCCAGCTGTAGATCAGGGGGGCGATTCACTAATGAAAAACTGTTTTTT.

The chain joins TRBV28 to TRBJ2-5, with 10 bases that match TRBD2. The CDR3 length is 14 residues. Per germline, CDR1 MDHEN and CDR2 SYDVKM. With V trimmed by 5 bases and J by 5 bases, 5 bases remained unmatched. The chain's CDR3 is CASSKAGGPETQYF. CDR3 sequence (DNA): TGTGCCAGCAGTAAAGCGGGGGGGCCGGAGACCCAGTACTTC.

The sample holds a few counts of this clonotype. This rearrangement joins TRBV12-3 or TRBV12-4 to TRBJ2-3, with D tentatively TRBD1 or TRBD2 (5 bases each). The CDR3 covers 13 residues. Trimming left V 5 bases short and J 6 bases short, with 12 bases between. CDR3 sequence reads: CASSRDGSDTQYF. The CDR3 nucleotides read TGTGCCAGCAGTCGGGACGGCTCCGATACGCAGTATTTT.